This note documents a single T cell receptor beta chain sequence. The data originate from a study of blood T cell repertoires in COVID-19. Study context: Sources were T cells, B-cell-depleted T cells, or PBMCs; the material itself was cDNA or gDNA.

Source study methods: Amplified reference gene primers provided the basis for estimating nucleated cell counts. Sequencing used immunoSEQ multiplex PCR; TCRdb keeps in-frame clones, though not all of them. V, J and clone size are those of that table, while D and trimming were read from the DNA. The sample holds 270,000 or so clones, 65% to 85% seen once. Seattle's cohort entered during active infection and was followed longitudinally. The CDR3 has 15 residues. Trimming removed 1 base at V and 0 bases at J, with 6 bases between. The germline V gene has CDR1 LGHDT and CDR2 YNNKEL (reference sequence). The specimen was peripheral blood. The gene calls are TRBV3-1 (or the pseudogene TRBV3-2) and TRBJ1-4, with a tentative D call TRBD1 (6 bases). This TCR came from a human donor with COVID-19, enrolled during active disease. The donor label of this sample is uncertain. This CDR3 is CASSQGTATNEKLFF. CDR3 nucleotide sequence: TGTGCCAGCAGCCAAGGGACAGCAACTAATGAAAAACTGTTTTTT.